Listed below are T cell receptor beta chains from one sample, sequenced in a study of T cells in Graves' hyperthyroidism and ophthalmopathy. TCRdb fed the multiplex PCR reads into MiXCR, producing one record per CDR3 protein. The sample has almost 600,000 distinct CDR3 sequences; around 13% are singletons. The sample taken for sequencing was blood. These receptors came from a woman aged 25 to 39 with Graves' hyperthyroidism that later progressed to Graves' ophthalmopathy. Both conserved end residues are trimmed from each CDR3.

J: TRBJ1-1
V: TRBV2
CDR3: ASQERRVDTEAF

J: TRBJ2-5
V: TRBV12-3/TRBV12-4
CDR3: ASRRTIGETQY

J: TRBJ2-5
V: TRBV5-1
CDR3: ASSPDYGGETQY

J: TRBJ2-1
V: TRBV7-2
CDR3: ASSFSGAGVVEQF

J: TRBJ2-5
V: TRBV6-1
CDR3: ASRSERERETQY

J: TRBJ2-3
V: TRBV24-1
CDR3: ATSDLGGTQY

J: TRBJ2-3
V: TRBV29-1
CDR3: SSSRDFRTDTQY

J: TRBJ2-7
V: TRBV12-3/TRBV12-4
CDR3: ASSPETGYSYEQY

J: TRBJ2-3
V: TRBV5-1
CDR3: ASTEGKFPDTQY

J: TRBJ2-7
V: TRBV2
CDR3: ASSPFSGKNDEQY

J: TRBJ2-1
V: TRBV7-2
CDR3: ASSPRSHNEQF

J: TRBJ2-7
V: TRBV6-5
CDR3: ASSPGTGEYEQY

J: TRBJ1-6
V: TRBV9
CDR3: ASSVGTGLSYNSPLH

J: TRBJ1-4
V: TRBV2
CDR3: ASIGGGFEKLF

J: TRBJ2-3
V: TRBV20-1
CDR3: SARAGLAGVIPQY

J: TRBJ1-2
V: TRBV6-2/TRBV6-3
CDR3: ASSGTGLQNYGYT

J: TRBJ1-1
V: TRBV3-1
CDR3: ASSDLSRRNTEAF

J: TRBJ1-1
V: TRBV7-9
CDR3: ASSPDTNTEAF

J: TRBJ2-2
V: TRBV20-1
CDR3: SARDQRTSGTVTGELF

J: TRBJ2-7
V: TRBV6-1
CDR3: ASTPKYDEQY

J: TRBJ1-1
V: TRBV12-3/TRBV12-4
CDR3: ASSLALGQGLRAF

J: TRBJ2-5
V: TRBV29-1
CDR3: SVPSETQY

J: TRBJ2-7
V: TRBV12-3/TRBV12-4
CDR3: ASSLAQRTGLEQY

J: TRBJ2-1
V: TRBV27
CDR3: ASSLGSGYEQF

J: TRBJ2-7
V: TRBV28
CDR3: ASSPGSDNGYEQY

J: TRBJ2-1
V: TRBV24-1
CDR3: ATERGVSYNEQF

J: TRBJ2-5
V: TRBV12-3/TRBV12-4
CDR3: ASSPRRGRETQY

J: TRBJ2-3
V: TRBV15
CDR3: ATSRAGGTDTQY

J: TRBJ2-2
V: TRBV6-9
CDR3: ASSYRGTNTGELF

J: TRBJ1-5
V: TRBV6-1
CDR3: ASSDGRYSNQPQH

J: TRBJ2-5
V: TRBV7-9
CDR3: ASSSGQIPYQETRY

J: TRBJ1-4
V: TRBV11-2
CDR3: ASSPVRSTHATNEKLF

J: TRBJ2-2
V: TRBV6-2/TRBV6-3
CDR3: ASSYGSGELF

J: TRBJ2-3
V: TRBV4-2
CDR3: ASSPQARFEGDTQY

J: TRBJ2-7
V: TRBV6-1
CDR3: ASRSTGYEQY

J: TRBJ2-7
V: TRBV10-2
CDR3: ASSESASLSYEQY

J: TRBJ2-5
V: TRBV5-1
CDR3: ASSPGVWGFIETQY

J: TRBJ2-2
V: TRBV7-3
CDR3: ASSLNPGNTGELF

J: TRBJ2-7
V: TRBV7-9
CDR3: ASSQAGEQY

J: TRBJ2-7
V: TRBV6-1
CDR3: ASSEAWTGSYEQY

J: TRBJ1-4
V: TRBV19
CDR3: ASRLFGTGPFGGNEKLF

J: TRBJ1-2
V: TRBV6-6
CDR3: ASSYRGEGYGYT

J: TRBJ2-6
V: TRBV5-1
CDR3: ASTLPGANVLT

J: TRBJ2-5
V: TRBV20-1
CDR3: SATSRTGEQETQY

J: TRBJ1-1
V: TRBV20-1
CDR3: SARTGNLGEAF

J: TRBJ2-7
V: TRBV6-1
CDR3: ASSPPDRGIYEQY

J: TRBJ1-1
V: TRBV7-9
CDR3: ASSLEGGEDTEAF

J: TRBJ2-1
V: TRBV7-3
CDR3: ASSLVSEIGEQF

J: TRBJ1-4
V: TRBV30
CDR3: AGVRSGSEKLF

J: TRBJ2-1
V: TRBV7-8
CDR3: ASSSRRTSGASSYNEQF

J: TRBJ2-6
V: TRBV28
CDR3: ASTTPSGRSGANVLT

J: TRBJ2-3
V: TRBV19
CDR3: ASSIRVPDTQY

J: TRBJ2-7
V: TRBV4-1
CDR3: ASSLEPAWEQY

J: TRBJ2-7
V: TRBV7-9
CDR3: ASRSRQGSSYEQY